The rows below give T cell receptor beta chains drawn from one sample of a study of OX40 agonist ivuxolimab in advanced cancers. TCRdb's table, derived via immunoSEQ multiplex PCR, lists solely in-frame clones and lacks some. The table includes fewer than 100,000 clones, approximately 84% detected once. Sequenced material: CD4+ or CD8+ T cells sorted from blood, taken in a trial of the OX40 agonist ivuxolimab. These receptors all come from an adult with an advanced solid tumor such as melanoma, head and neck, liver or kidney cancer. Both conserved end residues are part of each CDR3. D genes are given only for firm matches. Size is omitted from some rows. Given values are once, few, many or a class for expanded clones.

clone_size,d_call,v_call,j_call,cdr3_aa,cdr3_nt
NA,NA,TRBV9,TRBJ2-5,CASSQSAGFQETQYF,TGTGCCAGCAGCCAGTCGGCGGGCTTCCAAGAGACCCAGTACTTC
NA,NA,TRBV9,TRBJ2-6,CASSVEGRSGANVLTF,TGTGCCAGCAGCGTAGAAGGGCGCTCTGGGGCCAACGTCCTGACTTTC
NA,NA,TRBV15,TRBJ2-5,CATSRDLETQYF,TGTGCCACCAGCAGAGATCTGGAGACCCAGTACTTC
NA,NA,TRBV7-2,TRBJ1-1,CASRSNPQGWTEAFF,TGTGCCAGCAGATCAAACCCGCAGGGATGGACTGAAGCTTTCTTT
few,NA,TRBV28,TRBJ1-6,CASSFRQGRLPLHF,TGTGCCAGCAGTTTTAGGCAGGGGAGGTTGCCCCTCCACTTT
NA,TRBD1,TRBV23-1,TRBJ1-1,CASSPGYLGQDAEAFF,TGCGCCAGCTCCCCGGGGTACCTGGGACAGGATGCTGAAGCTTTCTTT
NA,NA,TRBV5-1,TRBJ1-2,CASSPRENYGYTF,TGCGCCAGCAGCCCCAGGGAGAACTATGGCTACACCTTC
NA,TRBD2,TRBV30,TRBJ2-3,CAWSFSGSGADTQYF,TGTGCCTGGAGTTTTAGCGGGAGTGGGGCAGATACGCAGTATTTT
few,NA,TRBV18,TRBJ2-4,CASSPGLENIQYF,TGTGCCAGCTCACCGGGGTTGGAAAACATTCAGTACTTC
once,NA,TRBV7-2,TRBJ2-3,CASSSQGQSLSTDTQYF,TGTGCCAGCAGCTCTCAAGGACAGAGCCTTAGCACAGATACGCAGTATTTT
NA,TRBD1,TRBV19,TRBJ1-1,CASSISQGVTEAFF,TGTGCCAGTAGTATAAGCCAGGGGGTAACTGAAGCTTTCTTT
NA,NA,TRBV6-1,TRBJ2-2,CASLRQPNTGELFF,TGTGCCAGCCTCCGACAACCGAACACCGGGGAGCTGTTTTTT
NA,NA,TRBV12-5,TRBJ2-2,CASGKGRTGELFF,TGTGCTAGTGGTAAGGGTCGGACCGGGGAGCTGTTTTTT
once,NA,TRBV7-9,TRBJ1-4,CASSPREKLFF,TGTGCCAGCAGCCCCCGAGAAAAACTGTTTTTT
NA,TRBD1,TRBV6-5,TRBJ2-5,CASSQGASQTQYF,TGTGCCAGCAGTCAGGGGGCTAGCCAGACCCAGTACTTC
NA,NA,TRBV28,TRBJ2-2,CASSTQGQGNTGELFF,TGTGCCAGCAGCACCCAAGGGCAGGGGAACACCGGGGAGCTGTTTTTT
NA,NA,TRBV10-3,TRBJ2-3,CAISGSGKDTQYF,TGTGCCATCAGTGGTTCGGGAAAAGATACGCAGTATTTT
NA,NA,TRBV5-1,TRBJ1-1,CASYSQVNTEAFF,TGCGCCAGCTATAGTCAAGTGAACACTGAAGCTTTCTTT
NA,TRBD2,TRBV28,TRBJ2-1,CASSFQSGGRYNEQFF,TGTGCCAGCAGTTTTCAGAGCGGGGGCCGCTACAATGAGCAGTTCTTC
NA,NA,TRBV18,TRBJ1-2,CASSPWDKNYGYTF,TGTGCCAGCTCACCTTGGGACAAAAACTATGGCTACACCTTC
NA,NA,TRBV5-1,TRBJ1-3,CASSLGPGSITGNTIYF,TGCGCCAGCAGCTTGGGCCCAGGCTCCATAACTGGAAACACCATATATTTT
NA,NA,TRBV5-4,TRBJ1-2,CASSLERVNYGYTF,TGTGCCAGCAGCTTGGAGCGGGTCAACTATGGCTACACCTTC
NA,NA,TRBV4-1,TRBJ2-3,CASSQVSYDPTDTQYF,TGCGCCAGCAGCCAAGTGTCTTACGATCCCACAGATACGCAGTATTTT
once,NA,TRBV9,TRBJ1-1,CASSPGTQPKAFF,TGTGCCAGCAGCCCCGGGACCCAACCCAAAGCTTTCTTT
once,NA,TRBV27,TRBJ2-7,CASMRRKGTLYEQYF,TGTGCCAGCATGCGTAGGAAGGGGACACTTTACGAGCAGTACTTC
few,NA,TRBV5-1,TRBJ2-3,CASRRLKHTDTQYF,TGCGCCAGCAGACGACTGAAGCACACAGATACGCAGTATTTT
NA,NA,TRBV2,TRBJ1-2,CASSGDMDFYGYTF,TGTGCCAGCAGCGGGGACATGGATTTCTATGGCTACACCTTC
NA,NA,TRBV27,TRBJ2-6,CASSTPGSGANVLTF,TGTGCCAGCAGTACCCCGGGCTCTGGGGCCAACGTCCTGACTTTC
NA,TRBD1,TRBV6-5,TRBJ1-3,CASSDRGLGNTIYF,TGTGCCAGCAGTGACAGGGGGCTAGGAAACACCATATATTTT
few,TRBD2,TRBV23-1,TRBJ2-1,CASSPKPGLGLNEQFF,TGCGCCAGCAGTCCCAAACCGGGACTAGGGTTAAATGAGCAGTTCTTC
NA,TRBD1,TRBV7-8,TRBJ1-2,CASSLRGQGRGYTF,TGTGCCAGCAGCCTAAGAGGACAGGGGCGCGGCTACACCTTC
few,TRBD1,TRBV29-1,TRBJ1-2,CSVEKTQGAGYTF,TGCAGCGTTGAAAAAACACAGGGGGCTGGCTACACCTTC
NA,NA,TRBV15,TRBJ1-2,CATSRDGRNYGYTF,TGTGCCACCAGCAGAGACGGCAGGAACTATGGCTACACCTTC
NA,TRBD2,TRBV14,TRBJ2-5,CASSNGILAGGYQETQYF,TGTGCCAGCAGCAATGGAATTCTAGCGGGAGGCTACCAAGAGACCCAGTACTTC
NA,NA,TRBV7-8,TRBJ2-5,CASSRRIQETQYF,TGTGCCAGCAGCCGCAGGATTCAAGAGACCCAGTACTTC
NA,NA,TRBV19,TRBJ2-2,CASSFRTGFGELFF,TGTGCCAGTAGTTTTCGAACGGGTTTCGGGGAGCTGTTTTTT
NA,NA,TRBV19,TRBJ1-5,CASSLGPRGNQPQHF,TGTGCCAGTAGTCTGGGACCGAGGGGCAATCAGCCCCAGCATTTT
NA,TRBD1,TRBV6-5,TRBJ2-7,CASTKYRGRGEQYF,TGTGCCAGCACAAAGTACAGGGGGCGGGGGGAGCAGTACTTC
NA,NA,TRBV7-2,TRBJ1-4,CASSLGWRGGEKLFF,TGTGCCAGCAGCTTAGGTTGGAGGGGTGGGGAAAAACTGTTTTTT
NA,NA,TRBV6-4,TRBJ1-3,CASRGWISGNTIYF,TGTGCCAGCAGGGGGTGGATCTCTGGAAACACCATATATTTT
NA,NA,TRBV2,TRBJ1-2,CASRVQGISYGYTF,TGTGCCAGCAGAGTACAGGGTATAAGCTATGGCTACACCTTC
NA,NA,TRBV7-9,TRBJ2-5,CASSLGQRNQETQYF,TGTGCCAGCAGCCTGGGGCAGCGGAACCAAGAGACCCAGTACTTC
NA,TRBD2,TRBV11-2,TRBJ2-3,CASTRAGAGADTQYF,TGTGCCAGCACCCGAGCGGGAGCGGGCGCAGATACGCAGTATTTT
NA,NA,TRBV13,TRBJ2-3,CASSLLTPDTQYF,TGTGCCAGCAGCCTCCTAACCCCAGATACGCAGTATTTT
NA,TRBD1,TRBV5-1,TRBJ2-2,CASSPGPGGTGELFF,TGCGCCAGCAGCCCAGGTCCAGGGGGCACCGGGGAGCTGTTTTTT
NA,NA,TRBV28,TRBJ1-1,CASSRGPWAEAFF,TGTGCCAGCAGTCGGGGCCCCTGGGCTGAAGCTTTCTTT
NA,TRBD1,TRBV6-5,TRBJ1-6,CASSYGQGQSPLHF,TGTGCCAGCAGTTACGGACAGGGACAGTCACCCCTCCACTTT
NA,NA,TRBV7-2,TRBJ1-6,CASSARTSLPLHF,TGTGCCAGCAGCGCCCGGACATCATTACCCCTCCACTTT
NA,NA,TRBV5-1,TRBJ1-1,CASSLVVANTEAFF,TGCGCCAGCAGCTTGGTTGTAGCGAACACTGAAGCTTTCTTT
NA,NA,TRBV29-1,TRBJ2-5,CSVDLGTVQETQYF,TGCAGCGTCGACCTCGGTACAGTCCAAGAGACCCAGTACTTC
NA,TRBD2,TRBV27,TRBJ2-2,CASSAQRDLGTGELFF,TGTGCCAGCAGTGCCCAGCGGGACCTGGGCACCGGGGAGCTGTTTTTT
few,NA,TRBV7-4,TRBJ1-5,CASSARPPLHSNQPQHF,TGTGCCAGCAGCGCTAGGCCGCCACTACATAGCAATCAGCCCCAGCATTTT
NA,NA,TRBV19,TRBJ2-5,CASRGGALQETQYF,TGTGCCAGTAGGGGGGGGGCCTTACAAGAGACCCAGTACTTC
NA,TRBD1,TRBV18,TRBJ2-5,CASSPMTGALETQYF,TGTGCCAGCTCACCGATGACAGGGGCGTTAGAGACCCAGTACTTC
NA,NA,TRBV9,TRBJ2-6,CASSLDSLGSGANVLTF,TGTGCCAGCAGCTTGGACAGCCTTGGCTCTGGGGCCAACGTCCTGACTTTC
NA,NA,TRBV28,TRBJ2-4,CASRTQGKGGNIQYF,TGTGCCAGCAGGACCCAGGGGAAAGGGGGAAACATTCAGTACTTC
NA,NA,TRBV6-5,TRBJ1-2,CASRPTYNYGYTF,TGTGCCAGCAGGCCAACATATAACTATGGCTACACCTTC